This T cell receptor beta chain was documented in a study of early T cells in non-severe SARS-CoV-2 infection. Study-wide context: Chains from this unsorted whole-blood bulk RNA could not be paired.

This CDR3 is built from 13 residues. Germline values: CDR1 SGHTA, CDR2 FQGNSA. The V gene lost 5 bases and the J gene lost 1 base, with 8 bases spanning the gap. Study findings and constraints: Matching results from VDJdb favored anti-spike CD8 responses, leaving private and CD4 specificities undetected.

This clonotype was seen more than once but under ten times. Its specificity is unknown. The TCR library protocol was used to attach unique molecular identifiers. These identifiers were attached to individual cDNA molecules. TCRdb independently ran MiXCR on the 5' RACE reads; one entry per CDR3 protein. The top ten clones hold about 20% of a sample with tens of thousands of distinct CDR3 sequences, around 6.3% of them seen once. The origin of this receptor is an adult who was a healthcare worker with PCR-confirmed SARS-CoV-2 infection or an uninfected control (not recorded which). Sequences were derived from whole blood, sampled at baseline. V is TRBV7-2 and J is TRBJ1-1; D call uncertain. The CDR3 is CASSRTRNTEAFF. The DNA of the CDR3 is TGTGCCAGCAGCCGGACGAGGAACACTGAAGCTTTCTTT.